A single sample gave rise to the 7 T cell receptor beta chains below, sequenced in a study of vaccination and CD4 T cells after COVID-19 (dated by TCRdb to 2022 to 2024). Libraries were prepared through PCR. Sequencing was performed on an Illumina iSeq 100. At the Johns Hopkins FTIC core, DNA from the cultured CD4+ T cells underwent TCR sequencing with the Oncomine TCR Beta short-read assay. The raw public reads went through TCRdb reprocessing: fastp at Q25, MiXCR clone calling, in-frame beta chains kept. Identical CDR3 proteins give one entry, which carries the most common genes and DNA. For this sample there are about 26,000 distinct CDR3 sequences; 40% to 45% appear just once. Approximately 11% of the sample goes to the ten largest clones. This specimen's treatment or condition label, per the study, means: approximately nine-day PBMC culture with coronavirus spike peptide pools or control peptides (ViraFEST assay).

Their recognized antigens are unknown. The sequenced material came from CD4+ T cells from blood, cultured in vitro. All receptors come from a human donor who had recovered from COVID-19.

Here the CDR3 reads CASSSPRDTEAFF. DNA for the CDR3: TGTGCCAGCAGTTCTCCCCGTGACACTGAAGCTTTCTTT. V is TRBV28 and J is TRBJ1-1; unclear D gene. CDR3 length: 13 residues. CDR1 is MDHEN, CDR2 SYDVKM, per germline. V lost 4 bases to trimming and J lost 3 bases, with 9 bases between them.

The genes are TRBV3-1 and TRBJ1-3; D unclear. The V end was cut by 1 base, the J end by 1 base, with 5 bases between. This CDR3 contains 14 residues. Looked up from germline, CDR1 is LGHDT and CDR2 is YNNKEL (reference sequence). The DNA for the CDR3 is TGTGCCAGCAGCCAAGGGGGATCTGGAAACACCATATATTTT. It encodes CASSQGGSGNTIYF.

The chain employs TRBV4-2 and TRBJ2-1; TRBD2 aligns across 9 bases. Looked up from germline, CDR1 is LGHNA and CDR2 is YNFKEQ. This CDR3 is 15 amino acids long. The trim removed 1 base at V and 6 bases at J, leaving 4 bases unmatched. The CDR3 loop reads CASSQGSGSTNEQFF. As DNA, the CDR3 is TGTGCCAGCAGCCAAGGTAGCGGGAGTACCAATGAGCAGTTCTTC.

This clonotype turned up a few times. This chain uses TRBV18 with TRBJ1-1; D is uncertain. The germline V gene has CDR1 KGHSH and CDR2 LQKENI. V shed 1 base and J shed 1 base, with 16 bases lying between them. The CDR3 runs 17 residues. The CDR3 DNA reads as TGTGCCAGCTCACCACTTCCTATCGGCAGTTCGAACACTGAAGCTTTCTTT. Protein product: CASSPLPIGSSNTEAFF.

CDR3 amino acids: CSSPSSSSYNSPLHF. The CDR3 DNA reads as TGCAGTAGCCCCAGCAGTTCCTCCTATAATTCACCCCTCCACTTT. V usage is TRBV20-1 and J usage is TRBJ1-6; D gene uncertain. Germline V CDR1 and CDR2: DFQATT, SNEGSKA (reference sequence). The ends were cut back, 8 bases at V and 0 bases at J, with 14 bases in the middle. CDR3 length: 15 amino acids.

The chain uses TRBV7-9 and TRBJ2-7, with D maybe TRBD2 (6 bases). Germline V CDR1 and CDR2: SEHNR, FQNEAQ (reference sequence). V lost 1 base, J lost 2 bases, and 18 bases lay in between. The CDR3 runs 17 residues. The CDR3 DNA reads TGTGCCAGCAGCTTAGGGGGACCGGGACTCCTAACCTACGAGCAGTACTTC. It codes for CASSLGGPGLLTYEQYF.

The sample holds a few counts of this clonotype. The rearrangement links TRBV19 to TRBJ2-7; 10 bases agree with TRBD1. CDR3 length: 14 amino acids. Germline V gene sequence: CDR1 LNHDA, CDR2 SQIVND (reference sequence). With 3 bases clipped from V and 3 bases from J, the junction kept 2 bases outside the gene matches. CDR3 nucleotide sequence: TGTGCCAGTAGTATTAGGACAGGGGGCTACGAGCAGTACTTC. It translates to CASSIRTGGYEQYF.